The rows below give T cell receptor beta chains drawn from one sample of a study of OX40 agonist ivuxolimab in advanced cancers. The method was immunoSEQ multiplex PCR; TCRdb's version includes in-frame clones alone and lacks a portion of them. The table records tens of thousands of clones, just under 85% of them present only once. Sequenced here: CD4+ or CD8+ T cells sorted from blood, sampled in a trial of the OX40 agonist ivuxolimab. The receptors were gathered from an adult with an advanced solid tumor such as melanoma, head and neck, liver or kidney cancer. CDR3s include the opening cysteine and the closing phenylalanine or tryptophan. D genes are given only for firm matches. Size is stated for part of the rows, as once, few or many counts, or as a class when the clone is expanded.

d_gene	v_gene	abundance	j_gene	CDR3aa	CDR3nt
NA	TRBV7-9	once	TRBJ1-2	CASSSPQTDNYGYTF	TGTGCCAGCAGCTCCCCCCAGACGGATAACTATGGCTACACCTTC
NA	TRBV7-2	NA	TRBJ2-3	CASSLEGSFTDTQYF	TGTGCCAGCAGCTTAGAGGGTAGTTTCACAGATACGCAGTATTTT
TRBD1	TRBV6-1	few	TRBJ1-5	CASRRQGASNQPQHF	TGTGCCAGCAGGCGACAGGGGGCTAGCAATCAGCCCCAGCATTTT
NA	TRBV5-5	NA	TRBJ2-7	CASSPGPGREQYF	TGTGCCAGCAGTCCCGGGCCAGGACGCGAGCAGTACTTC
TRBD2	TRBV7-6	NA	TRBJ2-7	CASSFASGWDEQYF	TGTGCCAGCAGCTTCGCTAGCGGGTGGGACGAGCAGTACTTC
TRBD1	TRBV7-8	NA	TRBJ1-1	CASSPGEGQGNTEAFF	TGTGCCAGCAGCCCCGGGGAGGGACAGGGAAACACTGAAGCTTTCTTT
TRBD1	TRBV4-3	NA	TRBJ2-2	CASSQEVQGAYTGELFF	TGCGCCAGCAGCCAAGAAGTACAGGGGGCCTACACCGGGGAGCTGTTTTTT
NA	TRBV30	NA	TRBJ2-1	CAWSPRGGGEQFF	TGTGCCTGGAGTCCCAGAGGGGGGGGTGAGCAGTTCTTC
TRBD1	TRBV5-1	NA	TRBJ2-6	CASSWTGGGGANVLTF	TGCGCCAGCAGCTGGACAGGGGGAGGTGGGGCCAACGTCCTGACTTTC
TRBD1	TRBV4-2	NA	TRBJ1-2	CASSRYGQGEEYGYTF	TGTGCCAGCAGCCGTTACGGACAGGGAGAGGAGTATGGCTACACCTTC
TRBD2	TRBV7-9	NA	TRBJ2-7	CASSQTSGRAFDEQYF	TGTGCCAGCAGCCAGACTAGCGGGAGGGCCTTTGACGAGCAGTACTTC
NA	TRBV7-2	NA	TRBJ2-3	CASSSGGGADTQYF	TGTGCCAGCAGCTCTGGGGGGGGCGCAGATACGCAGTATTTT
TRBD1	TRBV28	NA	TRBJ1-5	CASRETGTNQPQHF	TGTGCCAGCAGAGAGACAGGGACTAATCAGCCCCAGCATTTT
NA	TRBV6-1	NA	TRBJ1-5	CASSPAGNQPQHF	TGTGCCAGCAGCCCAGCGGGCAATCAGCCCCAGCATTTT
NA	TRBV29-1	NA	TRBJ2-3	CSVSGLGYTDTQYF	TGCAGCGTTTCCGGGCTAGGGTACACAGATACGCAGTATTTT
NA	TRBV2	NA	TRBJ1-1	CASRVPGGWGTEAFF	TGTGCCAGCAGGGTACCAGGAGGCTGGGGCACTGAAGCTTTCTTT
NA	TRBV6-1	NA	TRBJ1-3	CASSHLYSGNTIYF	TGTGCCAGCAGCCACTTATACTCTGGAAACACCATATATTTT
NA	TRBV10-3	NA	TRBJ1-4	CAISTGRFNEKLFF	TGTGCCATCAGCACCGGAAGATTTAATGAAAAACTGTTTTTT
NA	TRBV7-3	NA	TRBJ2-4	CASSFPKDIQYF	TGTGCCAGCAGCTTCCCAAAGGACATTCAGTACTTC
NA	TRBV7-9	few	TRBJ2-5	CASSLGEAWGKETQYF	TGTGCCAGCAGCTTGGGAGAGGCCTGGGGTAAAGAGACCCAGTACTTC
NA	TRBV19	NA	TRBJ2-1	CASSGRPSYNEQFF	TGTGCCAGTAGTGGTAGGCCCTCCTACAATGAGCAGTTCTTC
NA	TRBV28	NA	TRBJ2-2	CASSNGGGTGELFF	TGTGCCAGCAGTAACGGGGGCGGCACCGGGGAGCTGTTTTTT